The clone carrying this T cell receptor beta chain was detected a few times. Its antigen is undetermined. PCR employed 60 Vbeta and 13 Jbeta primers. TCRdb's copy holds only in-frame clones and misses some; the assay was immunoSEQ multiplex PCR. The sample has roughly 130,000 clones, approximately 88% seen once; the top ten hold 0.51%. The data belong to a study of cytomegalovirus exposure and HLA in healthy donors. General observations from the study: Analyses of presence/absence relied on an assumption of roughly uniform sequencing depth across donors. In vitro work confirmed that a few CMV-associated chains recognize CMV antigens. Later analysis revealed greater clonal expansion in HLA-associated TCR beta chains than in equally common others.

This clonotype was obtained from a woman in her forties in good health and CMV-seronegative. Sequenced: PBMCs.

The chain's CDR3 is CASSFGTSGTDEQFF. CDR3 DNA sequence: TGTGCCAGCAGCTTCGGGACTAGCGGGACCGATGAGCAGTTCTTC. The rearrangement uses TRBV7-6 and TRBJ2-1, with 13 bases fitting TRBD2. The CDR3 consists of 15 residues. J lost 8 bases, V lost 3 bases, and 4 bases had no gene match. Germline lookup yields CDR1 SGHVS and CDR2 FNYEAQ. The variable domain in full, with the rest retrieved from reference TRBV7-6 and TRBJ2-1, is GAGVSQSPRYKVTKRGQDVALRCDPISGHVSLYWYRQALGQGPEFLTYFNYEAQQDKSGLPNDRFSAERPEGSISTLTIQRTEQRDSAMYRCASSFGTSGTDEQFFGPGTRLTVL.